This T cell receptor (beta chain) is drawn from a study of vaccination and CD4 T cells after COVID-19. On the study more broadly: Stimulation of cells relied on overlapping spike peptides derived from SARS-CoV-2, HCoV-NL63, HCoV-OC43 and HCoV-229E. Notes on the study in general: Spike mono-reactive clones accounted for 304 of the 307 vaccine-specific clones found in convalescent patients.

Notes on this clonotype: Its antigen remains unidentified.

The CDR3 covers 16 residues. The germline CDR1 and CDR2 sequences are DFQATT and SNEGSKA (reference sequence). The V end was cut by 3 bases, the J end by 3 bases, with 19 bases between. Sample treatment: roughly ten-day PBMC culture with coronavirus spike peptide pools or control peptides (ViraFEST assay). After expanding antigen-specific T cells with peptide pools, ViraFEST sequenced their TCRs. Sequencing of cultured CD4+ T cell DNA used the Oncomine TCR Beta short-read assay. One entry per CDR3 protein, called by TCRdb with MiXCR from the PCR reads. The sample includes thousands of distinct CDR3 sequences, 55% to 75% of them seen just once.

The origin of this receptor is a human donor who had recovered from COVID-19. The V call is TRBV20-1, the J call TRBJ2-3; TRBD2 is a possible D gene (7 bases). Sequencing was carried out using CD4+ T cells from blood, cultured in vitro. CDR3 in DNA: TGCAGTGCTAGGGCTAGGGGGGGGTTTAGGACAGATACGCAGTATTTT. It encodes CSARARGGFRTDTQYF.